This record concerns one TCR beta chain sequence. Its specificity is not known. One end of the junction is discordant with germline, which a read error may explain. Germline V lookup: CDR1 SGHRS, CDR2 YFSETQ. The CDR3 runs 15 residues. This sample was taken from a study of T cell responses to AZD1222 COVID-19 vaccine. Study-level points and caveats: Increases in Spike-specific TCR breadth and depth were seen after two AZD1222 doses.

The protocol was immunoSEQ multiplex PCR, while the TCRdb copy is restricted to in-frame clones and leaves out a portion. The sample has 130,000 or so clones, about 85% seen once. V and J are TRBV5-1 and TRBJ1-4; 7 nucleotides agree with TRBD1. Material: peripheral blood, obtained 28 days after the second AZD1222 dose. The sequence was obtained from an adult who received the AZD1222 COVID-19 vaccine. The CDR3 DNA sequence: TGCGCCAGCAGCTTGACGGTGACAGGGAATGTAAAACTGTTTTTT. Protein sequence: CASSLTVTGNVKLFF. Combining the CDR3 with reference TRBV5-1 and TRBJ1-4 gives the whole variable domain KAGVTQTPRYLIKTRGQQVTLSCSPISGHRSVSWYQQTPGQGLQFLFEYFSETQRNKGNFPGRFSGRQFSNSRSEMNVSTLELGDSALYLCASSLTVTGNVKLFFGSGTQLSVL.